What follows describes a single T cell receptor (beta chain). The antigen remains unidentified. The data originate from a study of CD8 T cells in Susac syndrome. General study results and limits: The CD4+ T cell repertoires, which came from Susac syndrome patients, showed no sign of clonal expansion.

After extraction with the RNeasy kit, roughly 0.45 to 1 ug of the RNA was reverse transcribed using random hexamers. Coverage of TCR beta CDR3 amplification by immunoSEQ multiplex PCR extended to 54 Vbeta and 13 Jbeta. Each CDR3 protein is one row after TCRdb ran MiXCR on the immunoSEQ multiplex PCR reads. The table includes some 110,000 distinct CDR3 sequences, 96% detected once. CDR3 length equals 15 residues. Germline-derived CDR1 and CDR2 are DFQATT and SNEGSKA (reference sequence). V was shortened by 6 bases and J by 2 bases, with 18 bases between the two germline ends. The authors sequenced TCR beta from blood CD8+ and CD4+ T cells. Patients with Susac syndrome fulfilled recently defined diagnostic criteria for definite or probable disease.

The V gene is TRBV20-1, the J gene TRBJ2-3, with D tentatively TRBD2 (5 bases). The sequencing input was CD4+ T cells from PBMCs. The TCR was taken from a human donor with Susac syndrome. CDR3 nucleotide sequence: TGCAGTGCCGTAGACGGGGTAACCCCCACAGATACGCAGTATTTT. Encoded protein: CSAVDGVTPTDTQYF.